Below are 29 T cell receptor beta chains sequenced from a single sample in a study of T-cell memory formation after mild COVID-19. In TCRdb, the 5' RACE reads were re-called with MiXCR into one record per CDR3 protein. The table has 470,000 or so distinct CDR3 sequences, roughly 18% seen once. The sample taken for sequencing was PBMCs or a T cell subset sorted from them (not recorded which). The receptors were sampled from an adult woman who had mild COVID-19 (a few samples of this study predate the infection). Cell type and time point are not known.

The chain carries TRBV6-5 and TRBJ2-2; 14 nucleotides agree with TRBD2. The trim removed 4 bases at V and 7 bases at J, leaving 5 bases unmatched. Germline assignment: CDR1 MNHEY and CDR2 SVGAGI. This CDR3 is 16 amino acids long. The CDR3 coding sequence is TGTGCCAGCAGTTCACCGGGACTAGCGGGAGTCGGGGAGCTGTTTTTT. Amino acids: CASSSPGLAGVGELFF.

V gene TRBV5-4 combines with J gene TRBJ2-1; TRBD1 aligns across 8 bases. The CDR3 spans 13 residues. V lost 4 bases and J lost 6; bases outside the gene matches: 3. Germline V gene data show CDR1 as SGHNT and CDR2 as YYREEE (reference sequence). Here the CDR3 DNA reads TGTGCCAGCAGCGCGGACAGGGCCAATGAGCAGTTCTTC. Its protein is CASSADRANEQFF.

V usage is TRBV7-9 and J usage is TRBJ2-5; D is perhaps TRBD1 or TRBD2 (5 bases each). The germline V and J ends were trimmed by 4 bases and 5 bases, with 20 bases remaining between them. CDR3 length: 16 residues. Germline values: CDR1 SEHNR, CDR2 FQNEAQ (reference sequence). The CDR3 loop is CASSSIGTGPGETQYF. Here the CDR3 DNA reads TGTGCCAGCAGCTCGATTGGGACGGGCCCGGGGGAGACCCAGTACTTC.

This clonotype was recorded a few times. V gene TRBV20-1 combines with J gene TRBJ2-3, with 7 bases aligning to TRBD1. This CDR3 has 14 residues. Trimming at V came to 2 bases and at J to 6 bases, leaving 8 bases not matched to a gene. Germline V gene sequence: CDR1 DFQATT, CDR2 SNEGSKA (reference sequence). The CDR3 loop is CSARPSTGVDTQYF. The CDR3 nucleotides are TGCAGTGCTAGACCTAGCACAGGGGTGGATACGCAGTATTTT.

There are a few counts of this clonotype. The rearrangement links TRBV2 to TRBJ2-2; the D call may be TRBD1 or TRBD2 (5 bases each). V was cut by 8 bases and J by 5 bases, with 18 bases left in between. Germline V gene data show CDR1 as SNHLY and CDR2 as FYNNEI. The CDR3 length is 15 residues. The CDR3 coding sequence is TGTGCCAGCGGGACCGGGACCCCTAGGACCGGGGAGCTGTTTTTT. Its protein product is CASGTGTPRTGELFF.

The chain uses TRBV5-1 and TRBJ2-2, with TRBD2 matching 10 bases. The CDR3 loop spans 15 amino acids. Germline-derived CDR1 and CDR2 are SGHRS and YFSETQ. V shed 0 bases, J shed 8 bases, and the junction held 4 bases outside the gene matches. In nucleotides, the CDR3 is TGCGCCAGCAGCTTGGGGCTAGCGGGAGAAGGGGAGCTGTTTTTT. Protein sequence: CASSLGLAGEGELFF.

This clonotype was seen only a few times. V is TRBV10-3 and J is TRBJ1-2; TRBD1 is a possible D gene (5 bases). The germline V gene has CDR1 ENHRY and CDR2 SYGVKD. The CDR3 length is 13 residues. The V end was cut by 1 base, the J end by 3 bases, with 6 bases between. The CDR3 DNA sequence: TGTGCCATCAGTGAGTGGGGGGACTATGGCTACACCTTC. Residues: CAISEWGDYGYTF.

This chain links TRBV14 with TRBJ1-2; no clear D. Germline V gives CDR1 SGHDN, CDR2 FVKESK. V lost 1 base to trimming and J lost 8 bases, with 14 bases between them. The CDR3 runs to 14 residues. The CDR3 DNA reads as TGTGCCAGCAGCCAAGGATCGAAAGCCGGGGGCTACACCTTC. Amino acids: CASSQGSKAGGYTF.

This clonotype has more than one count but fewer than ten. The CDR3 nucleotides read TGTGCCAGCAGCCAAGTGGCGGGCGCTTTCGGTACGCAGTATTTT. Its translation is CASSQVAGAFGTQYF. This chain links TRBV14 with TRBJ2-3, with D perhaps TRBD2 (5 bases). Trimming cost V 1 base and J 8 bases, with 16 bases left between them. This CDR3 region has 15 residues. Per germline, CDR1 SGHDN and CDR2 FVKESK.

The chain uses TRBV10-3 and TRBJ2-7, with D perhaps TRBD2 (5 bases). Germline V gives CDR1 ENHRY, CDR2 SYGVKD. The CDR3 loop spans 12 amino acids. Trimming stripped 5 bases from V and 0 bases from J, with 5 bases between. Here the CDR3 DNA reads TGTGCCATCAGTCGGGACTCCTACGAGCAGTACTTC. Protein product: CAISRDSYEQYF.

This clonotype turned up a few times. This chain links TRBV5-1 with TRBJ2-5; TRBD2 might be the D (5 bases). CDR1 is SGHRS, CDR2 YFSETQ, per germline. V was pared by 3 bases and J by 1 base, with 10 bases between. The length of the CDR3 is 14 residues. The CDR3 is CASSSTDSQETQYF. In DNA form, the CDR3 reads TGCGCCAGCAGCTCGACGGACTCCCAAGAGACCCAGTACTTC.

The genes are TRBV4-2 and TRBJ1-1, with TRBD1 matching over 8 bases. The length of the CDR3 is 17 residues. The V gene end was trimmed by 1 base and the J gene end by 5 bases; junction bases not matched to a gene: 12. In germline, CDR1 is LGHNA, CDR2 YNFKEQ. CDR3 DNA: TGTGCCAGCAGCCAAGTGGGCAGGGGGCGGTCAAGGACTGAAGCTTTCTTT. The encoded protein is CASSQVGRGRSRTEAFF.

The chain employs TRBV5-1 and TRBJ2-7, with D possibly TRBD2 on 6 matching bases. Between the trimmed V and J ends, which lost 1 base and 3 bases, there was a span of 11 bases. Germline CDR1 reads SGHRS; CDR2 reads YFSETQ. This CDR3 is built from 14 residues. The CDR3 region has the DNA TGCGCCAGCAGCTTGCAGGGAGGCGGCTACGAGCAGTACTTC. Residues: CASSLQGGGYEQYF.

This clonotype has a handful of counts. V is TRBV4-3 and J is TRBJ1-5; D remains ambiguous. The CDR3 contains 13 residues. V lost 4 bases and J lost 4, with 8 bases in between. The germline V gene has CDR1 LGHNA and CDR2 YSLEER. CDR3 amino acids: CASSRALNQPQHF. CDR3 nucleotide sequence: TGCGCCAGCAGCCGGGCCCTAAATCAGCCCCAGCATTTT.

This clonotype was detected many times. This chain uses TRBV5-4 with TRBJ1-1; TRBD1 matches at 9 bases. This CDR3 region has 15 residues. Unmatched junction bases numbered 6, after V lost 3 bases and J lost 3 bases. Germline loops: CDR1 SGHNT, CDR2 YYREEE (reference sequence). Here the CDR3 reads CASSSTGGADTEAFF. In DNA form, the CDR3 reads TGTGCCAGCAGCTCTACAGGGGGCGCGGACACTGAAGCTTTCTTT.

This clonotype was counted only a few times. The chain has TRBV4-1 and TRBJ1-4; 10 bases match TRBD1. Germline V gene sequence: CDR1 MGHRA, CDR2 YSYEKL. The ends lost 6 bases at V and 7 bases at J; junction bases unmatched: 8. The CDR3 totals 15 residues. CDR3 protein: CASSHQRDRGEKLFF. The CDR3 DNA follows: TGCGCCAGCAGTCATCAAAGGGACAGGGGTGAAAAACTGTTTTTT.

CDR3 nucleotides: TGTGCCAGCAGACAGACGGCGCACCTCGGGGGAAAAAACATTCAGTACTTC. The encoded protein is CASRQTAHLGGKNIQYF. The chain recombines TRBV11-2 with TRBJ2-4, with D maybe TRBD2 (6 bases). The germline V gene has CDR1 SGHAT and CDR2 FQNNGV. V was shortened by 6 bases and J by 4 bases, with 22 bases between the two germline ends. This CDR3 is 17 amino acids long.

This clonotype has just a few counts. V gene TRBV5-1 combines with J gene TRBJ2-3, with TRBD1 matching 7 bases. V was pared by 4 bases and J by 7 bases, with 6 bases of the junction left unmatched. Germline V gene data show CDR1 as SGHRS and CDR2 as YFSETQ. The CDR3 consists of 13 residues. CDR3 sequence (DNA): TGCGCCAGCAGCCGAGGGGGCACCTATACGCAGTATTTT. Protein product: CASSRGGTYTQYF.

The chain employs TRBV6-1 and TRBJ1-1, with D possibly being TRBD1 (5 bases). The CDR3 is made up of 15 amino acids. Trimming pared 6 bases from V and 3 bases from J, leaving 17 bases between. Germline CDR1 MNHNS, CDR2 SASEGT. The CDR3 region is CASRVLQGMDTEAFF. The CDR3 coding sequence is TGTGCCAGCAGGGTACTTCAGGGAATGGACACTGAAGCTTTCTTT.

This clonotype occurred many times. V gene TRBV12-3 or TRBV12-4 combines with J gene TRBJ2-7; D is ambiguous. V lost 7 bases and J 7 bases, leaving 20 bases between the germline ends. CDR3 length: 14 amino acids. The CDR3 spells CASTPSGVVREQYF. The CDR3 nucleotides are TGTGCCAGCACCCCCTCTGGGGTTGTGAGGGAGCAGTACTTC.

This clonotype was observed a few times. The chain recombines TRBV5-1 with TRBJ2-1, with D maybe TRBD2 (5 bases). The CDR3 is 15 amino acids. Trimming took off 3 bases at V and 8 bases at J, with 18 bases between the two ends. Germline CDR1 reads SGHRS; CDR2 reads YFSETQ. CDR3 residues: CASSSGPRSGDEQFF. The CDR3 coding sequence is TGCGCCAGCAGCTCCGGCCCCCGGTCCGGGGATGAGCAGTTCTTC.

This clonotype was seen only a few times. The chain combines TRBV4-2 with TRBJ2-3; D possibly corresponds to TRBD2 (5 bases). This CDR3 is built from 16 residues. Trimming removed 0 bases at V and 0 bases at J, with 10 bases between. Germline V lookup: CDR1 LGHNA, CDR2 YNFKEQ. The CDR3 DNA is TGTGCCAGCAGCCAAGATACTAGACCTAGCACAGATACGCAGTATTTT. As protein: CASSQDTRPSTDTQYF.

This chain uses TRBV9 with TRBJ2-3; tentative D call: TRBD1 (6 bases). V was cut by 4 bases and J by 0 bases, with 15 bases left in between. Germline CDR1 and CDR2: SGDLS and YYNGEE. The CDR3 is made up of 16 amino acids. DNA for the CDR3: TGTGCCAGCAGCTTTACAGGGTATGGGAGCACAGATACGCAGTATTTT. The encoded protein is CASSFTGYGSTDTQYF.

This clonotype was seen a few times. V is TRBV29-1 and J is TRBJ2-5; 10 nucleotides align to TRBD1. The ends lost 8 bases at V and 3 bases at J; junction bases unmatched: 9. The CDR3 sequence is 14 residues long. Germline CDR1 reads SQVTM; CDR2 reads ANQGSEA. The CDR3 DNA reads TGCAGCTGCAAGGTCGGGACAGGGGAAGAGACCCAGTACTTC. Protein product: CSCKVGTGEETQYF.

This sequence joins TRBV3-1 and TRBJ2-2, with 8 bases aligning to TRBD2. The germline V gene encodes CDR1 LGHDT and CDR2 YNNKEL (reference sequence). V shed 4 bases, J shed 0 bases, and the junction held 4 bases outside the gene matches. This CDR3 has 16 amino acids. The CDR3 loop reads CASSLLLAANTGELFF. CDR3 nucleotide sequence: TGTGCCAGCAGCCTCCTACTAGCGGCGAACACCGGGGAGCTGTTTTTT.

The genes are TRBV18 and TRBJ1-1; maybe TRBD1 (6 bases). This CDR3 contains 15 residues. Trimming stripped 4 bases from V and 1 base from J, with 13 bases between. CDR1 is KGHSH, CDR2 LQKENI, per germline. The CDR3 region is CASSRGGDKNTEAFF. DNA for the CDR3: TGTGCCAGCTCACGGGGAGGGGACAAGAACACTGAAGCTTTCTTT.

This clonotype was seen more than once but under ten times. The V call is TRBV6-6, the J call TRBJ2-3, with 8 bases fitting TRBD1. V was clipped by 8 bases and J by 3 bases; unmatched bases: 7. Germline assignment: CDR1 MNHNY and CDR2 SVGAGI (reference sequence). The CDR3 length is 14 residues. The CDR3 spells CASSTGGWTDTQYF. Written as DNA, the CDR3 is TGTGCCAGCTCCACAGGGGGATGGACAGATACGCAGTATTTT.

Many counts were recorded for this clonotype. This chain uses TRBV18 with TRBJ2-7; D remains ambiguous. Germline CDR1 is KGHSH and CDR2 is LQKENI. This CDR3 is built from 12 residues. The V end was cut by 3 bases, the J end by 1 base, with 4 bases between. DNA of the CDR3: TGTGCCAGCTCACCCGAATCCTACGAGCAGTACTTC. Translation gives CASSPESYEQYF.

A few counts support this clonotype. This rearrangement joins TRBV25-1 to TRBJ1-1; the match to TRBD1 covers 10 bases. The CDR3 has 15 amino acids. Germline lookup yields CDR1 MGHDK and CDR2 SYGVNS. The junction had 8 bases not matched to a gene; V was cut back by 4 bases and J by 6 bases. The CDR3: CASSADRGRRAEAFF. For the CDR3, the DNA is TGTGCCAGCAGTGCAGACAGGGGGCGCAGGGCTGAAGCTTTCTTT.